The 29 T cell receptor beta chains listed next were all sequenced from one sample in a study of cytomegalovirus exposure and HLA in healthy donors. PCR used 60 Vbeta primers and 13 Jbeta primers. TCRdb's table, derived via immunoSEQ multiplex PCR, lists solely in-frame clones and lacks some. The sample includes approximately 140,000 clones, 66% seen only once; the top ten take 6.5%. Input material: PBMCs. These receptors were collected from a woman aged 60 to 75 in good health and CMV-seronegative.

This clone was detected a few times. V is TRBV29-1 and J is TRBJ2-3, with D possibly matching TRBD1 (6 bases). CDR1 is SQVTM, CDR2 ANQGSEA, per germline. V lost 2 bases, J lost 2 bases, and 14 bases lay in between. The CDR3 has 15 residues. The CDR3 coding sequence is TGCAGCGTTGAATTCTCAGGGGCTGACACAGATACGCAGTATTTT. It yields the protein CSVEFSGADTDTQYF.

The chain carries TRBV7-8 and TRBJ2-7; 10 nucleotides align to TRBD2. Germline V CDR1 and CDR2: SGHVS, FQNEAQ. J lost 2 bases, V lost 5 bases, and 3 bases had no gene match. The CDR3 consists of 14 residues. Here the CDR3 DNA reads TGTGCCAGCAGCCCTACTAGCGGGGCCTACGAGCAGTACTTC. It encodes CASSPTSGAYEQYF.

V is TRBV6-6 and J is TRBJ1-3; 9 bases line up with TRBD1. This CDR3 spans 16 amino acids. The junction had 12 bases not matched to a gene; V was cut back by 5 bases and J by 7 bases. Germline V CDR1 and CDR2: MNHNY, SVGAGI (reference sequence). The CDR3 DNA sequence: TGTGCCAGCAGTAGTAGTCAGACAGGGGGGGGTAACACCATATATTTT. This encodes CASSSSQTGGGNTIYF.

The DNA of the CDR3 is TGTGCCAGTAGCCTCTCTCGGGCTAGCGGAGAGACCCAGTACTTC. It yields the protein CASSLSRASGETQYF. The chain combines TRBV19 with TRBJ2-5, with TRBD2 matching 7 bases. CDR1 LNHDA and CDR2 SQIVND come from the germline V gene (reference sequence). Losses at the gene ends were 6 bases for V and 4 bases for J; bases not matched to a gene: 11. This CDR3 is built from 15 residues.

In its sample, this clone was seen a few times. The rearrangement uses TRBV7-8 and TRBJ2-6; D not resolved. The CDR3 runs 15 residues. Per germline, CDR1 SGHVS and CDR2 FQNEAQ. V lost 5 bases, J lost 4 bases, and 12 bases lay in between. In nucleotides, the CDR3 is TGTGCCAGCAGCATAGGGCCGCGGGGGGCCAACGTCCTGACTTTC. Encoded protein: CASSIGPRGANVLTF.

The gene calls are TRBV19 and TRBJ2-7, with D maybe TRBD2 (6 bases). The CDR3 extends over 14 amino acids. Per germline, CDR1 LNHDA and CDR2 SQIVND (reference sequence). V lost 3 bases to trimming and J lost 6 bases, with 15 bases between them. CDR3 sequence: CASSIVGGKGEQYF. CDR3 bases: TGTGCCAGTAGTATCGTCGGCGGGAAGGGCGAGCAGTACTTC.

V gene TRBV5-6 combines with J gene TRBJ1-1; D possibly corresponds to TRBD1 (5 bases). Trimming shortened V by 4 bases and J by 4 bases, and 20 bases separated the two germline ends. The CDR3 sequence is 16 residues long. In germline, CDR1 is SGHDT, CDR2 YYEEEE. CDR3 in DNA: TGTGCCAGCAGCCTTCGGGGGAGGAGGACAACCACTGAAGCTTTCTTT. Amino acid sequence: CASSLRGRRTTTEAFF. The full variable domain, in which reference TRBV5-6 and TRBJ1-1 provide the parts outside the CDR3, is DAGVTQSPTHLIKTRGQQVTLRCSPKSGHDTVSWYQQALGQGPQFIFQYYEEEERQRGNFPDRFSGHQFPNYSSELNVNALLLGDSALYLCASSLRGRRTTTEAFFGQGTRLTVV.

The CDR3 coding sequence is TGTGCCAGCAGCCCGACCTGGACAAATGAAAAACTGTTTTTT. This encodes CASSPTWTNEKLFF. The chain links TRBV7-2 to TRBJ1-4, with a possible D match to TRBD1 (5 bases). Looked up from germline, CDR1 is SGHTA and CDR2 is FQGNSA. Deletions cut 5 bases from V and 5 bases from J, with 12 bases between. The CDR3 runs to 14 residues.

The chain employs TRBV10-2 and TRBJ2-1; D unclear. The CDR3 contains 14 residues. Germline V gene lookup returns CDR1 WSHSY and CDR2 SAAADI. The germline V and J ends were trimmed by 3 bases and 9 bases, with 15 bases remaining between them. The CDR3 spells CASSEAYTQVEQFF. The CDR3, as DNA: TGCGCCAGCAGTGAAGCATACACCCAGGTTGAGCAGTTCTTC.

The chain combines TRBV6-5 with TRBJ2-3, with TRBD2 matching over 8 bases. V was pared by 2 bases and J by 4 bases, with 2 bases of the junction left unmatched. The germline gives CDR1 MNHEY, CDR2 SVGAGI. The CDR3 covers 14 residues. The CDR3, as DNA: TGTGCCAGCAGTTACAGCGGGAGCGCAGATACGCAGTATTTT. Its protein product is CASSYSGSADTQYF.

V is TRBV11-3 and J is TRBJ2-5; 8 bases align to TRBD2. CDR1 and CDR2 from the germline V gene are SGHNT and YENEEA. Trimming at V came to 5 bases and at J to 5 bases, leaving 10 bases not matched to a gene. CDR3 size: 15 residues. This chain's CDR3 is CASSRGTSGAETQYF. The CDR3 nucleotides are TGTGCCAGCAGCCGAGGGACTAGTGGCGCGGAGACCCAGTACTTC.

The chain combines TRBV21-1 with TRBJ1-1; TRBD1, as called in the table, went unchecked against the DNA. TRBV21-1 is flagged as a pseudogene. There are 17 residues in the CDR3. CDR3 sequence reads: CASSKQGQGITNTEAFF. CDR3 nucleotide sequence: TGTGCCAGCAGCAAACAGGGCCAAGGCATTACGAACACTGAAGCTTTCTTT.

The rearrangement joins TRBV6-6 to TRBJ2-5; the match to TRBD2 covers 12 bases. CDR1 is MNHNY and CDR2 is SVGAGI in the germline V gene (reference sequence). This CDR3 spans 15 amino acids. The V and J ends lost 6 bases and 1 base, in that order; junction bases with no gene match: 3. CDR3 nucleotide sequence: TGTGCCAGCAGGACTAGCGGGGGAGTCCAAGAGACCCAGTACTTC. Translating it yields CASRTSGGVQETQYF.

The chain has TRBV6-5 and TRBJ2-2; TRBD2 agrees at 7 bases. CDR1 is MNHEY and CDR2 is SVGAGI in the germline V gene. Trimming at V came to 5 bases and at J to 7 bases, leaving 10 bases not matched to a gene. This CDR3 spans 15 amino acids. The CDR3 coding sequence is TGTGCCAGCAGTGTGACTAGCCGGGGTCTCGGGGAGCTGTTTTTT. The encoded protein is CASSVTSRGLGELFF.

There are a few counts of this clone. The chain joins TRBV5-4 to TRBJ1-2; the D is unclear. V lost 4 bases to trimming and J lost 8 bases, with 9 bases between them. Looked up from germline, CDR1 is SGHNT and CDR2 is YYREEE (reference sequence). This CDR3 spans 11 amino acids. The CDR3 region has the DNA TGTGCCAGCAGCCCGGGATGGGGCTACACCTTC. Residues: CASSPGWGYTF. Looking up the rest from reference TRBV5-4 and TRBJ1-2 gives the full variable domain: ETGVTQSPTHLIKTRGQQVTLRCSSQSGHNTVSWYQQALGQGPQFIFQYYREEENGRGNFPPRFSGLQFPNYSSELNVNALELDDSALYLCASSPGWGYTFGSGTRLTVV.

V is TRBV7-2 and J is TRBJ2-7; 9 nucleotides align to TRBD2. CDR1 and CDR2 from the germline V gene are SGHTA and FQGNSA. The CDR3 spans 14 residues. The junction had 6 bases not matched to a gene; V was cut back by 4 bases and J by 5 bases. As DNA, the CDR3 is TGTGCCAGCAGCTCGGGACTAGCTGTTCACGAGCAGTACTTC. Its protein is CASSSGLAVHEQYF.

The rearrangement links TRBV5-1 to TRBJ2-2; possibly TRBD2 for D (5 bases). V gave up 0 bases and J gave up 4 bases, with 10 bases separating them. CDR1 and CDR2 from the germline V gene are SGHRS and YFSETQ. The length of the CDR3 is 15 residues. CDR3 nucleotide sequence: TGCGCCAGCAGCTTGGTCGGTCGGGGCACCGGGGAGCTGTTTTTT. It encodes CASSLVGRGTGELFF.

The J gene is TRBJ1-4, the V gene TRBV6-1; D is unresolved. Germline V CDR1 and CDR2: MNHNS, SASEGT. V shed 5 bases and J shed 2 bases, with 12 bases lying between them. This CDR3 comprises 15 residues. The CDR3 spells CASSLVRDTNEKLFF. The CDR3 DNA reads as TGTGCCAGCAGTCTGGTCCGGGATACTAATGAAAAACTGTTTTTT.

This clone has more than one count but fewer than ten. The chain recombines TRBV2 with TRBJ1-2; 9 nucleotides line up with TRBD1. The ends lost 5 bases at V and 3 bases at J; junction bases unmatched: 4. The germline CDR1 and CDR2 sequences are SNHLY and FYNNEI. The CDR3 has 14 residues. CDR3 residues: CASSLRTGDYGYTF. As DNA, the CDR3 is TGTGCCAGCAGTCTCCGGACAGGGGACTATGGCTACACCTTC.

The CDR3 sequence: CASAEGVAKNIQYF. Written as DNA, the CDR3 is TGTGCCAGCGCAGAGGGGGTTGCCAAAAACATTCAGTACTTC. The chain links TRBV6-5 to TRBJ2-4; D perhaps matches TRBD1 (6 bases). The CDR3 contains 14 residues. V was trimmed by 8 bases and J by 1 base, leaving 12 bases between them. The germline V gene has CDR1 MNHEY and CDR2 SVGAGI.

The chain couples TRBV18 to TRBJ2-7; D gene uncertain. The CDR3 consists of 13 residues. Between the trimmed V and J ends, which lost 6 bases and 5 bases, there was a span of 14 bases. The germline V gene has CDR1 KGHSH and CDR2 LQKENI. The CDR3 DNA reads as TGTGCCAGCTCCCTCGTACGGGTCGACGAGCAGTACTTC. It is translated as CASSLVRVDEQYF.

As DNA, the CDR3 is TGTGCCAGCAGCTTGGGGGACAGGAACTATGGCTACACCTTC. This sequence encodes CASSLGDRNYGYTF. This chain joins TRBV5-5 and TRBJ1-2; 8 bases match TRBD1. V dropped 0 bases and J dropped 2; count of bases not matched to a gene: 0. This CDR3 is built from 14 residues. From germline, CDR1 is SGHKS and CDR2 YYEKEE (reference sequence).

The chain carries TRBV27 and TRBJ2-4; 7 positions agree with TRBD2. Germline CDR1 is MNHEY and CDR2 is SMNVEV (reference sequence). CDR3 length: 18 amino acids. V trimming: 3 bases; J trimming: 0 bases; junction bases outside the gene matches: 11. The CDR3 DNA reads as TGTGCCAGCAGTTTGGGGATAGCGGGCACCAGAGCCAAAAACATTCAGTACTTC. Encoded protein: CASSLGIAGTRAKNIQYF.

The gene calls are TRBV9 and TRBJ1-1, with D possibly matching TRBD1 (6 bases). The CDR3 sequence is 15 residues long. V shed 3 bases and J shed 0 bases, with 12 bases lying between them. Germline V lookup: CDR1 SGDLS, CDR2 YYNGEE. CDR3 DNA sequence: TGTGCCAGCAGCGCCGAACAGGGCCTGAACACTGAAGCTTTCTTT. Translated: CASSAEQGLNTEAFF.

This clone was seen only a few times. The genes are TRBV28 and TRBJ2-5, with a tentative D call TRBD1 (5 bases). Germline V lookup: CDR1 MDHEN, CDR2 SYDVKM. V lost 5 bases, J lost 7 bases, and 17 bases lay in between. The CDR3 totals 14 residues. In DNA form, the CDR3 reads TGTGCCAGCAGTCCAAGGCTGGACACGGGGACCCAGTACTTC. Protein sequence: CASSPRLDTGTQYF. Looking up the rest from reference TRBV28 and TRBJ2-5 gives the full variable domain: DVKVTQSSRYLVKRTGEKVFLECVQDMDHENMFWYRQDPGLGLRLIYFSYDVKMKEKGDIPEGYSVSREKKERFSLILESASTNQTSMYLCASSPRLDTGTQYFGPGTRLLVL.

The chain is built from TRBV18 and TRBJ2-7, with 7 bases aligning to TRBD2. Looked up from germline, CDR1 is KGHSH and CDR2 is LQKENI. With V trimmed by 2 bases and J by 3 bases, 1 base remained unmatched. CDR3 length equals 13 residues. The CDR3 coding sequence is TGTGCCAGCTCACCAACTAGCGACTACGAGCAGTACTTC. Its protein is CASSPTSDYEQYF. Variable domain in full (rest from reference TRBV18 and TRBJ2-7): NAGVMQNPRHLVRRRGQEARLRCSPMKGHSHVYWYRQLPEEGLKFMVYLQKENIIDESGMPKERFSAEFPKEGPSILRIQQVVRGDSAAYFCASSPTSDYEQYFGPGTRLTVT.

This clone has only a few counts. The J gene is TRBJ1-3, the V gene TRBV5-6, with TRBD1 as a possible D gene (6 bases). The length of the CDR3 is 13 residues. Trimming left V 4 bases short and J 4 bases short, with 9 bases between. The germline gives CDR1 SGHDT, CDR2 YYEEEE. CDR3 DNA sequence: TGTGCCAGCAGCGCCGGACAGGGAAACACCATATATTTT. Its protein product is CASSAGQGNTIYF.

The genes are TRBV20-1 and TRBJ1-1, with a tentative D call TRBD1 (5 bases). The CDR3 contains 10 residues. Germline V lookup: CDR1 DFQATT, CDR2 SNEGSKA (reference sequence). V was clipped by 3 bases and J by 6 bases, with 5 bases between them. DNA of the CDR3: TGCAGTGCTAGCAGGGCTGAAGCTTTCTTT. This encodes CSASRAEAFF.

This clone was seen only a few times. The CDR3 nucleotides are TGTGCCAGCAGCTTACATCGTGGGGAGACAGATACGCAGTATTTT. Protein: CASSLHRGETDTQYF. This chain connects TRBV7-2 to TRBJ2-3, with D maybe TRBD2 (5 bases). Germline-derived CDR1 and CDR2 are SGHTA and FQGNSA. The germline V and J ends were trimmed by 2 bases and 3 bases, with 12 bases remaining between them. CDR3 length equals 15 residues.